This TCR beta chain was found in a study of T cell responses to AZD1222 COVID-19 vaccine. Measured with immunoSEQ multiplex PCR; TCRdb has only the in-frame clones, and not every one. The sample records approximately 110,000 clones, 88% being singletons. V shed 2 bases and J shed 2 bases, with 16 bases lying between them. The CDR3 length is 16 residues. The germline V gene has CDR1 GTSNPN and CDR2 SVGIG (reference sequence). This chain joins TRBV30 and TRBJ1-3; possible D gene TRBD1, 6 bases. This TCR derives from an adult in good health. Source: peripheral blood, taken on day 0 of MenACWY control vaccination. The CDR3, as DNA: TGTGCCTGGAGTCGCGGGCAGGGGACAACTGGAAACACCATATATTTT. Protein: CAWSRGQGTTGNTIYF.